The clone carrying this T cell receptor (beta chain) came up a few times. The entry originates in a study of blood T cell repertoires in COVID-19. Background on the study: Some COVID-19 samples were acute and others convalescent; all came from the United States, Italy and Spain.

Produced via immunoSEQ multiplex PCR; TCRdb's table is partial and in-frame only. In the table there are fewer than 250,000 clones, 84% of which are singletons. The CDR3 is made up of 14 amino acids. The ends were cut back, 5 bases at V and 6 bases at J, with 14 bases in the middle. The germline gives CDR1 SGHAT, CDR2 FQNNGV. The rearrangement joins TRBV11-2 to TRBJ2-1; D uncertain. This sequence was found in a woman in her forties or fifties with active or convalescent COVID-19. Material for sequencing was peripheral blood. The chain's CDR3 is CASSPPPVPNEQFF. The DNA of the CDR3 is TGTGCCAGCAGCCCACCTCCGGTTCCCAATGAGCAGTTCTTC.